Following are 6 T cell receptor beta chains from one sample sequenced in a study of radiotherapy plus CTLA-4 blockade in lung cancer. Measured with immunoSEQ multiplex PCR; TCRdb has only the in-frame clones, and not every one. This sample has 75,000 to 100,000 clones, with around 86% found just once. The specimen comprised peripheral blood, sampled from a patient treated with radiotherapy plus ipilimumab. The receptors come from a human donor with non-small cell lung cancer who had a partial response to radiotherapy plus ipilimumab.

V gene TRBV18 combines with J gene TRBJ1-3, with 7 bases that match TRBD1. V gave up 6 bases and J gave up 0 bases; unmatched junction bases: 8. This CDR3 spans 16 amino acids. Germline CDR1 reads KGHSH; CDR2 reads LQKENI. CDR3 amino acids: CASSRDSGVSGNTIYF. CDR3 nucleotide sequence: TGTGCCAGCTCCCGGGACAGCGGCGTCTCTGGAAACACCATATATTTT.

The rearrangement uses TRBV10-1 and TRBJ2-1; perhaps TRBD1 as D (5 bases). The V end was cut by 7 bases, the J end by 8 bases, with 15 bases between. The CDR3 extends over 13 amino acids. Germline V gives CDR1 WNHNN, CDR2 SYGVQD (reference sequence). The CDR3 region is CASTNGSRDEQFF. In nucleotides, the CDR3 is TGCGCCAGCACTAACGGTAGCAGGGATGAGCAGTTCTTC.

J is TRBJ2-3 and V is TRBV9, with TRBD2 matching over 8 bases. Trimming removed 4 bases from V and 1 base from J; junction bases left unmatched: 5. This CDR3 has 15 amino acids. The V gene's germline CDR1 is SGDLS and CDR2 YYNGEE. The CDR3 nucleotides read TGTGCCAGCAGCTGGGGACTAGAGGGCACAGATACGCAGTATTTT. This gives the protein CASSWGLEGTDTQYF.

The V gene is TRBV7-3, the J gene TRBJ2-3; 10 nucleotides agree with TRBD2. Germline assignment: CDR1 SGHTA and CDR2 FQGTGA. The V gene end was trimmed by 5 bases and the J gene end by 5 bases; junction bases not matched to a gene: 13. This CDR3 has 17 residues. Here the CDR3 reads CASSPSLAGELKDTQYF. The CDR3 nucleotides are TGTGCCAGCAGCCCATCCCTAGCGGGAGAGTTGAAAGATACGCAGTATTTT.

The rearrangement uses TRBV6-6 and TRBJ2-1; D is possibly TRBD2 (5 bases). Trimming shortened V by 6 bases and J by 10 bases, and 10 bases separated the two germline ends. The germline V gene has CDR1 MNHNY and CDR2 SVGAGI (reference sequence). This CDR3 region has 11 residues. The CDR3 DNA reads TGTGCCAGCAGAGCGGTTGGGGAGCAGTTCTTC. It encodes CASRAVGEQFF.

The gene calls are TRBV5-1 and TRBJ2-7; the match to TRBD1 covers 9 bases. The V segment lost 3 bases and the J segment 3 bases; nucleotides outside the gene matches: 4. Germline lookup yields CDR1 SGHRS and CDR2 YFSETQ. CDR3 length: 14 residues. CDR3 protein: CASSWGDRDYEQYF. Written as DNA, the CDR3 is TGCGCCAGCAGCTGGGGGGACAGGGACTACGAGCAGTACTTC.